This passage covers 28 T cell receptor beta chains from one sample sequenced in a study of tumor and adjacent non-tumor tissue in lung cancer. Three rounds of nested PCR, following a modified ARM-PCR protocol, produced the TCRbeta library. TCRdb reprocessed the multiplex PCR reads with MiXCR, giving one entry per CDR3 protein. The sample yields 89,000 or so distinct CDR3 sequences, around 65% seen once. The template was RNA from unsorted bulk tissue. The specimen was lung tumor tissue. Source of these receptors: a man aged 65 to 79 with non-small cell lung cancer.

The chain is built from TRBV5-5 and TRBJ1-6, with D possibly TRBD1 on 5 matching bases. This CDR3 comprises 15 residues. The V gene lost 10 bases and the J gene lost 7 bases, with 21 bases spanning the gap. Per germline, CDR1 SGHKS and CDR2 YYEKEE (reference sequence). The CDR3 loop is CAGRHGGVENSPLHF. CDR3 in DNA: TGTGCCGGTAGGCATGGAGGGGTTGAAAATTCACCCCTCCACTTT.

This clonotype was seen a single time. Germline and junction disagree at one end, which may indicate a read error. This rearrangement joins TRBV4-1 to TRBJ2-3, with TRBD2 as a possible D gene (7 bases). The CDR3 runs 17 residues. Germline loops: CDR1 MGHRA, CDR2 YSYEKL. CDR3 amino acids: CASSQDLWGAAGDTQKF. The CDR3 coding sequence is TGCGCCAGCAGCCAAGATTTATGGGGGGCCGCGGGAGATACGCAGAAATTT.

This chain connects TRBV20-1 to TRBJ2-3; D unresolved. This CDR3 region has 13 residues. Germline-derived CDR1 and CDR2 are DFQATT and SNEGSKA (reference sequence). The V gene lost 3 bases and the J gene lost 0 bases, with 7 bases spanning the gap. Here the CDR3 reads CSARVGSTDTQYF. The CDR3 DNA reads TGCAGTGCTAGGGTAGGGAGCACAGATACGCAGTATTTT.

Concerning this clonotype itself: The junction shows a germline mismatch at one end, possibly a read error. The J gene is TRBJ2-7, the V gene TRBV6-5, with a possible D match to TRBD1 (6 bases). The CDR3 runs 14 residues. Germline-derived CDR1 and CDR2 are MNHEY and SVGAGI. The CDR3 is CVSSYFERGWEQYF. The CDR3 DNA reads TGTGTCAGCAGTTACTTCGAGAGGGGGTGGGAGCAGTACTTC.

With regard to this clonotype: A read error may explain this, as a much larger clone is one base away. The chain is built from TRBV20-1 and TRBJ2-7, with D possibly being TRBD1 (6 bases). The CDR3 length is 13 residues. CDR1 DFQATT and CDR2 SNEGSKA come from the germline V gene (reference sequence). The CDR3 loop reads CRASGGSRYEQYF. CDR3 coding DNA: TGCAGAGCTAGTGGGGGCTCGCGCTACGAGCAGTACTTC.

In this sample, this clonotype turned up a few times. An end of the junction differs from the germline gene, which may be a read error. This chain joins TRBV11-2 and TRBJ2-1; 16 bases map to TRBD2. This CDR3 has 20 residues. Looked up from germline, CDR1 is SGHAT and CDR2 is FQNNGV. DNA of the CDR3: TGTGCCAGCAGCTTTAGTCCGGGACTAGCGGGAGGGGGCTCCTACAGTGAGCAGTTCTTC. It translates to CASSFSPGLAGGGSYSEQFF.

The gene calls are TRBV11-2 and TRBJ2-3; 9 nucleotides agree with TRBD2. Germline V gives CDR1 SGHAT, CDR2 FQNNGV. The CDR3 has 17 residues. V was clipped by 4 bases and J by 9 bases; unmatched bases: 17. The CDR3 here is CASSSLGTSWSTVTQYF. The CDR3 DNA reads TGTGCCAGCAGCTCCCTCGGGACTAGCTGGAGCACAGTAACGCAGTATTTT.

Notes on this clonotype: An end of the junction differs from the germline gene, which may be a read error. V and J are TRBV11-3 and TRBJ2-2, with D perhaps matching TRBD1 (6 bases). Looked up from germline, CDR1 is SGHNT and CDR2 is YENEEA. The length of the CDR3 is 14 residues. The CDR3 sequence: CANSPNTGTGELFF. As DNA, the CDR3 is TGTGCCAACAGTCCTAATACAGGGACCGGGGAGCTGTTTTTC.

This clonotype came up many times. The CDR3 spells CSPRERDTYEQYF. The CDR3 DNA is TGCAGCCCCCGGGAAAGGGATACCTACGAGCAGTACTTC. The chain uses TRBV29-1 and TRBJ2-7, with TRBD2 as a possible D gene (5 bases). The CDR3 runs 13 residues. Between the trimmed V and J ends, which lost 8 bases and 2 bases, there was a span of 16 bases. Germline values: CDR1 SQVTM, CDR2 ANQGSEA.

With respect to this clonotype: Since a much larger clone is just one base distant, this may be a read error. The chain joins TRBV29-1 to TRBJ2-3, with 8 bases that match TRBD1. The germline gives CDR1 SQVTM, CDR2 ANQGSEA. This CDR3 is 12 amino acids long. This CDR3 reads CSADRGTNTQYF. CDR3 in DNA: TGCAGCGCCGACAGGGGCACAAATACGCAGTATTTT.

This clonotype is medium-sized within its sample. The chain is built from TRBV11-3 and TRBJ2-5; D remains ambiguous. Germline V gene lookup returns CDR1 SGHNT and CDR2 YENEEA. The CDR3 contains 13 residues. Trimming pared 0 bases from V and 2 bases from J, leaving 4 bases between. CDR3 residues: CASSLDRQETQYF. CDR3 DNA: TGTGCCAGCAGCTTAGATCGGCAAGAGACCCAGTACTTC. The variable domain in full, with the rest retrieved from reference TRBV11-3 and TRBJ2-5, is EAGVVQSPRYKIIEKKQPVAFWCNPISGHNTLYWYLQNLGQGPELLIRYENEEAVDDSQLPKDRFSAERLKGVDSTLKIQPAELGDSAVYLCASSLDRQETQYFGPGTRLLVL.

A word on this clonotype: A much larger clonotype is one base distant, so this may be a read error. The rearrangement uses TRBV12-3 or TRBV12-4 and TRBJ2-2; D unclear. V lost 6 bases and J 6 bases, leaving 14 bases between the germline ends. This CDR3 comprises 14 residues. CDR3 region: CASSPRIQAGELFF. The DNA for the CDR3 is TGTGCCAGCAGCCCGAGGATCCAAGCCGGGGAGCTGTTTTTT.

V usage is TRBV29-1 and J usage is TRBJ2-3, with D tentatively TRBD2 (5 bases). V was cut by 8 bases and J by 3 bases, with 24 bases left in between. Germline CDR1 is SQVTM and CDR2 is ANQGSEA. The CDR3 sequence is 16 residues long. The DNA for the CDR3 is TGCAGCCCCGAGGGTGGCGGATGGGCGTTAACAGATACGCAGTATTTT. Amino acids: CSPEGGGWALTDTQYF.

The CDR3 DNA sequence: TGTGCCAGCAGTTCATTGGACAGGGTTGGAGAGACCCAGTACTTC. This translates into CASSSLDRVGETQYF. The chain carries TRBV28 and TRBJ2-5; 8 bases are a match to TRBD1. The V segment lost 4 bases and the J segment 4 bases; nucleotides outside the gene matches: 8. This CDR3 is built from 15 residues. Looked up from germline, CDR1 is MDHEN and CDR2 is SYDVKM. The full variable domain, with the rest looked up from reference TRBV28 and TRBJ2-5, is DVKVTQSSRYLVKRTGEKVFLECVQDMDHENMFWYRQDPGLGLRLIYFSYDVKMKEKGDIPEGYSVSREKKERFSLILESASTNQTSMYLCASSSLDRVGETQYFGPGTRLLVL.

This clonotype was found many times. The V call is TRBV10-3, the J call TRBJ2-1, with D possibly TRBD1 on 7 matching bases. Trimming pared 6 bases from V and 12 bases from J, leaving 15 bases between. Germline-derived CDR1 and CDR2 are ENHRY and SYGVKD. The CDR3 loop spans 12 amino acids. The CDR3 protein is CAIRRDSSGQFF. In nucleotides, the CDR3 is TGTGCCATCAGGCGGGACAGCTCCGGGCAGTTCTTC.

As concerns this clonotype: This may arise from a read error, as a much more abundant clone is one base away. The chain links TRBV12-3 or TRBV12-4 to TRBJ2-7; D possibly corresponds to TRBD2 (5 bases). Deletions cut 1 base from V and 6 bases from J, with 16 bases between. The CDR3 covers 15 residues. The CDR3 region has the DNA TGTGCCAGCAGTTTAGGTAGAGGGTCTGGGTGCGAGCAGTACTTC. Translated: CASSLGRGSGCEQYF.

The V gene is TRBV5-1, the J gene TRBJ2-1, with a weak D call TRBD2 (6 bases). Germline values: CDR1 SGHRS, CDR2 YFSETQ. The V and J ends lost 0 bases and 12 bases respectively, with 10 bases between them. The CDR3 spans 12 residues. The DNA of the CDR3 is TGCGCCAGCAGCTTGGCCGGGGGTGGGCAGTTCTTC. Translated, it gives CASSLAGGGQFF.

About this clonotype: A much larger clone lies a single base off, so this may be a read error. The rearrangement joins TRBV7-8 to TRBJ2-3; D unresolved. The germline CDR1 and CDR2 sequences are SGHVS and FQNEAQ. This CDR3 comprises 14 residues. CDR3 coding DNA: TGTGCCAGCAGCCCTGGTCAGTTTACAGATACGCACTATTTT. This translates into CASSPGQFTDTHYF. The whole variable domain, filled in from reference TRBV7-8 and TRBJ2-3, reads GAGVSQSPRYKVAKRGQDVALRCDPISGHVSLFWYQQALGQGPEFLTYFQNEAQLDKSGLPSDRFFAERPEGSVSTLKIQRTQQEDSAVYLCASSPGQFTDTHYFGPGTRLTVL.

This clonotype occurred many times. The CDR3 does not end in the conserved phenylalanine or tryptophan, so this is likely a read error. The DNA is left out, because the CDR3 cannot be placed on it with certainty; the CDR3 is given as TCRdb lists it. This chain joins TRBV10-2 and TRBJ2-7; the table's D call TRBD1 went unverified against the DNA. Ends included, the CDR3 has 11 residues. Germline CDR1 is WSHSY and CDR2 is SAAADI. The CDR3 region is CASRGGTSSTS.

This clonotype was detected many times. This chain uses TRBV6-6 with TRBJ1-3; no firm D call. Germline assignment: CDR1 MNHNY and CDR2 SVGAGI (reference sequence). Between the trimmed V and J ends, which lost 8 bases and 4 bases, there was a span of 9 bases. The CDR3 is 12 residues long. This chain's CDR3 is CASPPWGNTIYF. The CDR3 region has the DNA TGTGCCAGCCCTCCCTGGGGAAACACCATATATTTT.

On this clonotype itself: At one end, the junction sequence differs from germline, possibly due to a read error. CDR3 DNA: TGCGCCAGCGGCCAAGATACCGCAGAGGGAAGGACCCAGCATTTT. Protein: CASGQDTAEGRTQHF. The chain has TRBV4-1 and TRBJ1-5; D gene ambiguous. Germline V gene sequence: CDR1 MGHRA, CDR2 YSYEKL. The CDR3 spans 15 residues.

Points on this clonotype: One junction end disagrees with the germline gene, perhaps due to a read error. This chain uses TRBV11-2 with TRBJ2-7; maybe TRBD1 (5 bases). Per germline, CDR1 SGHAT and CDR2 FQNNGV. This CDR3 is 14 amino acids long. The chain's CDR3 is CASGIGDRNYVQYF. The CDR3 DNA sequence: TGTGCCAGCGGCATAGGAGACAGAAACTACGTGCAGTACTTC.

This clonotype came up a few times. This may come from a read error, since a much larger clone is one base off. In nucleotides, the CDR3 is TGCGCCAGCAGCCAAGTAATGGCTGGGTCCGGAGCGAATGAGCAGTTCTTC. Protein sequence: CASSQVMAGSGANEQFF. The chain links TRBV4-1 to TRBJ2-1; D is undetermined. The CDR3 has 17 amino acids. V lost 1 base to trimming and J lost 7 bases, with 20 bases between them. Per the germline V gene, CDR1 is MGHRA and CDR2 is YSYEKL.

Of note for this clonotype: This may arise from a read error, as a much more abundant clone is one base away. The chain carries TRBV7-9 and TRBJ2-2; D not certain. This CDR3 region has 12 residues. Looked up from germline, CDR1 is SEHNR and CDR2 is FQNEAQ (reference sequence). CDR3 region: CGSSLGPGELFF. Here the CDR3 DNA reads TGTGGCAGCAGCTTAGGCCCCGGGGAGCTGTTTTTT. The variable domain in full, with the rest retrieved from reference TRBV7-9 and TRBJ2-2, is DTGVSQNPRHKITKRGQNVTFRCDPISEHNRLYWYRQTLGQGPEFLTYFQNEAQLEKSRLLSDRFSAERPKGSFSTLEIQRTEQGDSAMYLCGSSLGPGELFFGEGSRLTVL.

This clonotype showed up many times. The chain recombines TRBV7-8 with TRBJ2-7, with no clear D. Germline values: CDR1 SGHVS, CDR2 FQNEAQ. The CDR3 is made up of 16 amino acids. The V end was cut by 5 bases, the J end by 5 bases, with 22 bases between. In nucleotides, the CDR3 is TGTGCCAGCAGCCCCAGCCCGCTAGGGAAGATCAACGAGCAGTACTTC. As protein: CASSPSPLGKINEQYF.

There are many counts of this clonotype. The chain joins TRBV12-5 to TRBJ2-2, with D perhaps TRBD2 (6 bases). Germline assignment: CDR1 LGHNT and CDR2 FRNRAP. Trimming pared 7 bases from V and 4 bases from J, leaving 10 bases between. CDR3 length equals 13 residues. CDR3 bases: TGTGCTAGTGCTCGGACTACCACCGGGGAGCTGTTTTTT. Protein sequence: CASARTTTGELFF. Using reference TRBV12-5 and TRBJ2-2 for the parts outside the CDR3, the full variable domain is DARVTQTPRHKVTEMGQEVTMRCQPILGHNTVFWYRQTMMQGLELLAYFRNRAPLDDSGMPKDRFSAEMPDATLATLKIQPSEPRDSAVYFCASARTTTGELFFGEGSRLTVL.

About this clonotype: Sequence at one end of the junction differs from germline and may be a read error. The CDR3 DNA reads TGCGCCAGCAGGGGGACTAGCGGCGAATTAATAACCAAAAACATTCAGTACTTC. Residues: CASRGTSGELITKNIQYF. This chain connects TRBV6-1 to TRBJ2-4, with 11 nucleotides matching TRBD2. The CDR3 is made up of 18 amino acids. Germline CDR1 is MNHNS and CDR2 is SASEGT.

About this clonotype itself: Since no conserved phenylalanine or tryptophan closes the CDR3, a read error is the likely cause. The DNA is left out, because the CDR3 cannot be placed on it with certainty; the CDR3 is given as TCRdb lists it. V is TRBV7-9 and J is TRBJ1-6. The CDR3 comprises 15 residues, both ends counted. Per germline, CDR1 SEHNR and CDR2 FQNEAQ (reference sequence). This CDR3 reads CASGGASSYNSPPHS.